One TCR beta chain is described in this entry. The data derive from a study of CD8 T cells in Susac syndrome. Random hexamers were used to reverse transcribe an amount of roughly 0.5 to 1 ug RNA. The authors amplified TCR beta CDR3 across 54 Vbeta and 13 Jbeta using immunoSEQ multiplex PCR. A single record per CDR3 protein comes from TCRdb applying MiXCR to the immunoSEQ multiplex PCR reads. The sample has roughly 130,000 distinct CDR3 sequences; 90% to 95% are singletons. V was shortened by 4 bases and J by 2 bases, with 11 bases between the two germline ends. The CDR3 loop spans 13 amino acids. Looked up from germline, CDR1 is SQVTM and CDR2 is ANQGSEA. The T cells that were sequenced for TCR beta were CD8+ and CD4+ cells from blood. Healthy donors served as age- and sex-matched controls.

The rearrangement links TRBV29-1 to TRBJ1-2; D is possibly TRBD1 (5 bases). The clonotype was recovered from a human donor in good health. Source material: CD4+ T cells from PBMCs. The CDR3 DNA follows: TGCAGCGTTGGCAGGGCTTTCAACTATGGCTACACCTTC. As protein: CSVGRAFNYGYTF.